Each of the 26 T cell receptor beta chains below was sequenced from the same sample in a study of shared clonotypes between healthy human individuals. CD45RO-negative, CCR7-positively selected cells formed the naive CD8 fraction, excluding terminally differentiated effector memory CD45RA+ cells. The repertoire was sequenced with immunoSEQ multiplex PCR; TCRdb's copy has only in-frame clones and lacks some. In the table there are some 1,900,000 clones, roughly 94% of which are singletons. Sequencing was done on a sample of naive CD8+ T cells sorted from blood. Source of these receptors: a man aged 18 to 29 in good health.

The chain has TRBV13 and TRBJ2-7, with unresolved D. Looked up from germline, CDR1 is PRHDT and CDR2 is FYEKMQ (reference sequence). Deletions cut 2 bases from V and 7 bases from J, with 18 bases between. There are 15 residues in the CDR3. The CDR3 region has the DNA TGTGCCAGCAGCTTATCAGTAGAGCTACCTGGTGAGCAGTACTTC. It encodes CASSLSVELPGEQYF. Combining the CDR3 with reference TRBV13 and TRBJ2-7 gives the whole variable domain AAGVIQSPRHLIKEKRETATLKCYPIPRHDTVYWYQQGPGQDPQFLISFYEKMQSDKGSIPDRFSAQQFSDYHSELNMSSLELGDSALYFCASSLSVELPGEQYFGPGTRLTVT.

Only one count was recorded for this clone. The chain joins TRBV5-5 to TRBJ2-3; 9 bases line up with TRBD1. The V and J ends lost 4 bases and 2 bases, in that order; junction bases with no gene match: 5. This CDR3 contains 15 residues. Germline values: CDR1 SGHKS, CDR2 YYEKEE (reference sequence). CDR3: CASSPGTGFTDTQYF. In DNA form, the CDR3 reads TGTGCCAGCAGCCCCGGGACAGGGTTCACAGATACGCAGTATTTT.

The V call is TRBV5-4, the J call TRBJ2-6; D is ambiguous. The CDR3 contains 15 residues. Trimming removed 0 bases at V and 3 bases at J, with 7 bases between. The germline V gene has CDR1 SGHNT and CDR2 YYREEE (reference sequence). The CDR3 coding sequence is TGTGCCAGCAGCTTGGTGGGCGGTGGGGCCAACGTCCTGACTTTC. Protein product: CASSLVGGGANVLTF.

This chain connects TRBV4-3 to TRBJ2-7; the D is unclear. CDR1 is LGHNA, CDR2 YSLEER, per germline. V was pared by 3 bases and J by 3 bases, with 9 bases between. This CDR3 comprises 13 residues. The CDR3 sequence: CASSHHLNYEQYF. The CDR3 nucleotides are TGCGCCAGCAGCCACCACTTGAACTACGAGCAGTACTTC.

V is TRBV5-6 and J is TRBJ2-5; 10 bases map to TRBD2. V lost 3 bases, J lost 4 bases, and 6 bases stayed unmatched. CDR1 and CDR2 from the germline V gene are SGHDT and YYEEEE. This CDR3 spans 15 amino acids. The CDR3 DNA sequence: TGTGCCAGCAGCTCCGGACTAGCGGAGGCAGAGACCCAGTACTTC. Translated, it gives CASSSGLAEAETQYF.

The V gene is TRBV11-2, the J gene TRBJ1-6; 8 nucleotides agree with TRBD1. The V gene's germline CDR1 is SGHAT and CDR2 FQNNGV. Trimming took 1 base from V and 6 from J; bases not matched to a gene: 8. The CDR3 loop spans 17 amino acids. This CDR3 reads CASSLAFRRGLNSPLHF. As DNA, the CDR3 is TGTGCCAGCAGCTTAGCCTTCCGCAGGGGGCTTAATTCACCCCTCCACTTT. The full variable domain, in which reference TRBV11-2 and TRBJ1-6 provide the parts outside the CDR3, is EAGVAQSPRYKIIEKRQSVAFWCNPISGHATLYWYQQILGQGPKLLIQFQNNGVVDDSQLPKDRFSAERLKGVDSTLKIQPAKLEDSAVYLCASSLAFRRGLNSPLHFGNGTRLTVT.

The rearrangement links TRBV11-1 to TRBJ2-2, with TRBD2 as a possible D gene (5 bases). This CDR3 is built from 16 residues. The V gene's germline CDR1 is SGHAT and CDR2 FQDESV (reference sequence). Trimming left V 0 bases short and J 0 bases short, with 8 bases between. As DNA, the CDR3 is TGTGCCAGCAGCTTAGCGCGAGGGACGAACACCGGGGAGCTGTTTTTT. Encoded protein: CASSLARGTNTGELFF.

V is TRBV6-6 and J is TRBJ2-1; D is unresolved. The CDR3 length is 12 residues. V was clipped by 2 bases and J by 9 bases, with 8 bases between them. The germline gives CDR1 MNHNY, CDR2 SVGAGI (reference sequence). In DNA form, the CDR3 reads TGTGCCAGCAGTTACAATTCGGTTGAGCAGTTCTTC. Encoded protein: CASSYNSVEQFF.

V gene TRBV5-6 combines with J gene TRBJ1-2; unclear D gene. Trimming removed 5 bases at V and 2 bases at J, with 10 bases between. Germline V lookup: CDR1 SGHDT, CDR2 YYEEEE. The CDR3 is 13 amino acids. The CDR3 bases are TGTGCCAGCAGTTCTACAGTGAACTATGGCTACACCTTC. Translation gives CASSSTVNYGYTF.

The gene calls are TRBV6-1 and TRBJ1-5, with D uncertain. The V gene lost 2 bases and the J gene lost 4 bases, with 9 bases spanning the gap. Per the germline V gene, CDR1 is MNHNS and CDR2 is SASEGT. CDR3 length equals 14 residues. The chain's CDR3 is CASSEFVQNQPQHF. Written as DNA, the CDR3 is TGTGCCAGCAGTGAATTTGTGCAGAATCAGCCCCAGCATTTT.

In regard to this clone: Other DNA sequences in this specimen translate into the identical CDR3. V is TRBV4-1 and J is TRBJ2-3; 9 bases align to TRBD2. Germline V gives CDR1 MGHRA, CDR2 YSYEKL. Trimming cost V 1 base and J 2 bases; bases outside gene matches: 1. CDR3 length: 15 residues. CDR3 DNA sequence: TGCGCCAGCAGCCAAGTAGCGGGAGTCACAGATACGCAGTATTTT. It specifies CASSQVAGVTDTQYF.

The chain is built from TRBV2 and TRBJ1-1; no firm D call. The CDR3 totals 12 residues. Germline V CDR1 and CDR2: SNHLY, FYNNEI. Trimming took 7 bases from V and 2 from J, leaving 8 bases between them. CDR3 DNA sequence: TGTGCCAGCAATATTGGCAACACTGAAGCTTTCTTT. Amino acids: CASNIGNTEAFF.

The rearrangement joins TRBV13 to TRBJ2-3; 7 bases agree with TRBD1. Trimming at V came to 5 bases and at J to 1 base, leaving 6 bases not matched to a gene. The germline V gene has CDR1 PRHDT and CDR2 FYEKMQ (reference sequence). The CDR3 has 15 residues. The CDR3 sequence: CASSPQGQRTDTQYF. CDR3 DNA sequence: TGTGCCAGCAGCCCCCAGGGACAGCGCACAGATACGCAGTATTTT. The whole variable domain, filled in from reference TRBV13 and TRBJ2-3, reads AAGVIQSPRHLIKEKRETATLKCYPIPRHDTVYWYQQGPGQDPQFLISFYEKMQSDKGSIPDRFSAQQFSDYHSELNMSSLELGDSALYFCASSPQGQRTDTQYFGPGTRLTVL.

This chain joins TRBV6-6 and TRBJ2-2, with D perhaps matching TRBD1 or TRBD2 (6 bases each). V was pared by 5 bases and J by 0 bases, with 10 bases between. Germline V gene lookup returns CDR1 MNHNY and CDR2 SVGAGI (reference sequence). The length of the CDR3 is 15 residues. DNA for the CDR3: TGTGCCAGCAGTGCGGGACAAACGAACACCGGGGAGCTGTTTTTT. This sequence encodes CASSAGQTNTGELFF.

The chain has TRBV9 and TRBJ1-6; D uncertain. The CDR3 extends over 13 amino acids. In germline, CDR1 is SGDLS, CDR2 YYNGEE. The V end was cut by 3 bases, the J end by 6 bases, with 7 bases between. CDR3 region: CASSAGLNSPLHF. DNA of the CDR3: TGTGCCAGCAGCGCCGGACTTAATTCACCCCTCCACTTT.

The CDR3 bases are TGCAGCGTTCCCATGATCCCAGGGGGCCCCGGGGAGCTGTTTTTT. Translated: CSVPMIPGGPGELFF. V gene TRBV29-1 combines with J gene TRBJ2-2, with 8 bases identical to TRBD1. V shed 5 bases, J shed 6 bases, and the junction held 11 bases outside the gene matches. CDR1 SQVTM and CDR2 ANQGSEA come from the germline V gene. The CDR3 is 15 amino acids.

V usage is TRBV18 and J usage is TRBJ2-1, with D maybe TRBD1 (7 bases). V gave up 6 bases and J gave up 2 bases, with 17 bases separating them. The CDR3 runs to 16 residues. Germline CDR1 KGHSH, CDR2 LQKENI. The CDR3 DNA reads TGTGCCAGCTCCATGGAGGGGGCCAGGCCCTACAATGAGCAGTTCTTC. This encodes CASSMEGARPYNEQFF.

The genes are TRBV19 and TRBJ1-4; no clear D gene. Germline values: CDR1 LNHDA, CDR2 SQIVND (reference sequence). The CDR3 is made up of 16 amino acids. V was pared by 3 bases and J by 4 bases, with 15 bases between. CDR3 sequence reads: CASSIRPASFNEKLFF. CDR3 bases: TGTGCCAGTAGTATTCGGCCGGCGTCCTTTAATGAAAAACTGTTTTTT. The whole variable domain, filled in from reference TRBV19 and TRBJ1-4, reads DGGITQSPKYLFRKEGQNVTLSCEQNLNHDAMYWYRQDPGQGLRLIYYSQIVNDFQKGDIAEGYSVSREKKESFPLTVTSAQKNPTAFYLCASSIRPASFNEKLFFGSGTQLSVL.

To note about this clone: The same CDR3 also results from other DNA sequences found in this sample. The chain recombines TRBV4-1 with TRBJ2-7, with 11 bases fitting TRBD2. CDR1 and CDR2 from the germline V gene are MGHRA and YSYEKL. With 2 bases clipped from V and 4 bases from J, the junction kept 4 bases outside the gene matches. This CDR3 is 15 amino acids long. The CDR3 loop is CASSQTGLADYEQYF. The CDR3 bases are TGCGCCAGCAGCCAAACGGGACTAGCGGATTACGAGCAGTACTTC.

This chain connects TRBV7-9 to TRBJ1-1; D may be TRBD1 (5 bases). CDR1 and CDR2 from the germline V gene are SEHNR and FQNEAQ (reference sequence). The V end was cut by 0 bases, the J end by 3 bases, with 11 bases between. The CDR3 is made up of 15 amino acids. The CDR3 loop reads CASSLARGGDTEAFF. CDR3 DNA sequence: TGTGCCAGCAGCTTAGCAAGGGGTGGGGACACTGAAGCTTTCTTT.

The chain has TRBV6-5 and TRBJ2-7; the D call may be TRBD1 or TRBD2 (5 bases each). The CDR3 is 12 amino acids. V dropped 4 bases and J dropped 12 bases, with 16 bases sitting between them. Germline values: CDR1 MNHEY, CDR2 SVGAGI. The CDR3 DNA is TGTGCCAGCAGTTCCCCCCCCGGGGCGGCGTACTTC. Amino acid sequence: CASSSPPGAAYF.

This chain uses TRBV9 with TRBJ1-4; 9 positions agree with TRBD1. CDR3 size: 16 residues. From germline, CDR1 is SGDLS and CDR2 YYNGEE. V shed 3 bases, J shed 4 bases, and the junction held 7 bases outside the gene matches. The CDR3 spells CASSEGTGLFNEKLFF. CDR3 in DNA: TGTGCCAGCAGCGAGGGGACAGGGCTCTTTAATGAAAAACTGTTTTTT.

The chain carries TRBV5-4 and TRBJ2-5; D unclear. Trimming cost V 1 base and J 1 base, with 8 bases left between them. The CDR3 has 14 residues. Germline V CDR1 and CDR2: SGHNT, YYREEE (reference sequence). CDR3 in amino acids: CASSLRQPQETQYF. The CDR3 DNA sequence: TGTGCCAGCAGCTTGAGGCAGCCCCAAGAGACCCAGTACTTC.

The V and J genes are TRBV25-1 and TRBJ1-1; TRBD1 might be the D (5 bases). CDR1 and CDR2 (germline): MGHDK, SYGVNS. This CDR3 has 16 amino acids. Trimming stripped 6 bases from V and 3 bases from J, with 20 bases between. CDR3 in amino acids: CASRLEGEGLDTEAFF. CDR3 nucleotides: TGTGCCAGCAGGCTCGAAGGGGAGGGATTGGACACTGAAGCTTTCTTT. Based on the CDR3 plus reference TRBV25-1 and TRBJ1-1, the full variable domain is EADIYQTPRYLVIGTGKKITLECSQTMGHDKMYWYQQDPGMELHLIHYSYGVNSTEKGDLSSESTVSRIRTEHFPLTLESARPSHTSQYLCASRLEGEGLDTEAFFGQGTRLTVV.

The chain links TRBV19 to TRBJ2-1; the D gene is possibly TRBD2 (6 bases). The CDR3 contains 13 residues. Trimming shortened V by 5 bases and J by 7 bases, and 12 bases separated the two germline ends. The germline gives CDR1 LNHDA, CDR2 SQIVND (reference sequence). The CDR3 region is CASSDRLENEQFF. In DNA, the CDR3 is TGTGCCAGTAGTGACCGACTAGAGAATGAGCAGTTCTTC.

The CDR3 bases are TGTGCCAGCAGCTTAAGGGAAGAACAGGGCCTAGCCAAAAACATTCAGTACTTC. Translation gives CASSLREEQGLAKNIQYF. This sequence joins TRBV7-9 and TRBJ2-4; D possibly corresponds to TRBD1 (6 bases). The ends were cut back, 2 bases at V and 0 bases at J, with 17 bases in the middle. The germline V gene encodes CDR1 SEHNR and CDR2 FQNEAQ (reference sequence). The CDR3 is 18 amino acids.